Listed below are T cell receptor beta chains from one sample, sequenced in a study of breast tumors, draining lymph nodes, adjacent tissues. TCRdb reanalysed the multiplex PCR reads using MiXCR and keeps one entry per CDR3 protein. The sample includes about 22,000 distinct CDR3 sequences, under 75% of them seen just once. The sequencing input was tumor-adjacent breast tissue. All receptors derive from a female donor with breast cancer. Some clones in this sample may be carry-over from other donors' samples. CDR3s include the opening cysteine and the closing phenylalanine or tryptophan. The D gene is left open where the match is weak. The size of a clone is reported for some rows only, either as once, few or many, or as a class for expanded clones.

v_call: TRBV4-1; clone_size: medium-sized; d_call: .; j_call: TRBJ1-3; cdr3_aa: CASSQPPVSVQSSGNTIYF; cdr3_nt: TGCGCCAGCAGCCAACCACCAGTGTCGGTACAGAGCTCTGGAAACACCATATATTTT
v_call: TRBV10-3; clone_size: many; d_call: TRBD1; j_call: TRBJ2-1; cdr3_aa: CAINPGQGANEQFF; cdr3_nt: TGTGCCATCAACCCGGGACAGGGGGCGAATGAGCAGTTCTTC
v_call: TRBV2; clone_size: .; d_call: .; j_call: TRBJ1-2; cdr3_aa: CASRRGEDYGYTF; cdr3_nt: TGTGCCAGCAGAAGGGGGGAGGACTATGGCTACACCTTC
v_call: TRBV7-8; clone_size: many; d_call: TRBD2; j_call: TRBJ2-2; cdr3_aa: CASSSGGTGELFF; cdr3_nt: TGTGCCAGCAGCTCCGGGGGGACCGGGGAGCTGTTTTTT
v_call: TRBV7-2; clone_size: medium-sized; d_call: TRBD1; j_call: TRBJ1-2; cdr3_aa: CASSPGTGAYGYTF; cdr3_nt: TGTGCCAGCAGCCCCGGGACAGGGGCCTATGGCTACACCTTC
v_call: TRBV6-1; clone_size: .; d_call: TRBD2; j_call: TRBJ2-1; cdr3_aa: CASGERAGGSYNEQSF; cdr3_nt: TGTGCCAGCGGTGAACGGGCGGGGGGGAGTTACAATGAGCAGTCCTTC
v_call: TRBV4-3; clone_size: many; d_call: TRBD2; j_call: TRBJ2-3; cdr3_aa: CASSPTSGSTDTQYF; cdr3_nt: TGCGCCAGCAGCCCCACTAGCGGTAGCACAGATACGCAGTATTTT
v_call: TRBV20-1; clone_size: .; d_call: TRBD2; j_call: TRBJ2-3; cdr3_aa: CSASPGLATTDTQYF; cdr3_nt: TGCAGTGCTAGCCCCGGACTAGCAACCACAGATACGCAGTATTTT
v_call: TRBV5-5; clone_size: .; d_call: .; j_call: TRBJ1-4; cdr3_aa: CASSLEARNTMGGNEKLFF; cdr3_nt: TGTGCCAGCAGCTTGGAGGCCAGGAACACCATGGGGGGGAATGAAAAACTGTTTTTT
v_call: TRBV9; clone_size: many; d_call: TRBD2; j_call: TRBJ2-2; cdr3_aa: CASSTSGLAGGAGELFF; cdr3_nt: TGTGCCAGCAGCACCTCAGGACTAGCGGGAGGGGCCGGGGAGCTGTTTTTT
v_call: TRBV7-9; clone_size: .; d_call: .; j_call: TRBJ2-3; cdr3_aa: CASSFGSVKSDTQYF; cdr3_nt: TGTGCCAGCAGCTTCGGTTCAGTTAAGTCAGATACGCAGTATTTT
v_call: TRBV9; clone_size: .; d_call: .; j_call: TRBJ2-5; cdr3_aa: CASSVEGTKGETPYF; cdr3_nt: TGTGCCAGCAGCGTAGAAGGGACCAAAGGGGAGACCCCGTACTTC
v_call: TRBV7-8; clone_size: .; d_call: .; j_call: TRBJ2-2; cdr3_aa: CASSLAETGELFF; cdr3_nt: TGTGCCAGCAGCTTAGCGGAAACCGGGGAGCTGTTTTTT
v_call: TRBV2; clone_size: .; d_call: TRBD1; j_call: TRBJ1-2; cdr3_aa: CASRPGQLYGYTF; cdr3_nt: TGTGCCAGCAGACCGGGACAGCTTTATGGCTACACCTTC
v_call: TRBV12-3/TRBV12-4; clone_size: .; d_call: .; j_call: TRBJ2-2; cdr3_aa: CVSSHHSELFF; cdr3_nt: TGTGTTAGCAGCCATCACTCGGAGCTGTTTTTT
v_call: TRBV3-1; clone_size: .; d_call: TRBD1; j_call: TRBJ1-2; cdr3_aa: CASSQGDRGGGYTF; cdr3_nt: TGTGCCAGCAGCCAAGGGGACAGGGGCGGCGGCTACACCTTC
v_call: TRBV5-1; clone_size: .; d_call: .; j_call: TRBJ2-7; cdr3_aa: CASSPDSLLYEQYF; cdr3_nt: TGCGCCAGCAGCCCGGACAGTCTTCTCTACGAGCAGTACTTC
v_call: TRBV20-1; clone_size: .; d_call: .; j_call: TRBJ1-6; cdr3_aa: CSAGEGDYNSPLHF; cdr3_nt: TGCAGTGCTGGGGAGGGGGATTATAATTCACCCCTCCACTTT
v_call: TRBV9; clone_size: .; d_call: TRBD1; j_call: TRBJ1-6; cdr3_aa: CASSASVTGGSPLHF; cdr3_nt: TGTGCCAGCAGCGCAAGCGTGACAGGGGGTTCACCCCTCCACTTT
v_call: TRBV20-1; clone_size: once; d_call: .; j_call: TRBJ2-3; cdr3_aa: CSAMRDGTDTQYF; cdr3_nt: TGCAGTGCTATGAGAGACGGCACAGATACGCAGTATTTT
v_call: TRBV20-1; clone_size: medium-sized; d_call: TRBD1; j_call: TRBJ1-5; cdr3_aa: CSAMTGAGSNQPQHF; cdr3_nt: TGCAGTGCCATGACAGGGGCCGGTAGCAATCAGCCCCAGCATTTT
v_call: TRBV25-1; clone_size: .; d_call: .; j_call: TRBJ1-6; cdr3_aa: CASSGRERDNQPLHF; cdr3_nt: TGTGCCAGCAGTGGGCGGGAGAGAGACAATCAGCCCCTCCACTTT
v_call: TRBV11-2; clone_size: .; d_call: TRBD1; j_call: TRBJ2-2; cdr3_aa: CASSLVGTANTGELFF; cdr3_nt: TGTGCCAGCAGCTTAGTGGGGACAGCGAACACCGGGGAGCTGTTTTTT
v_call: TRBV11-2; clone_size: .; d_call: .; j_call: TRBJ1-5; cdr3_aa: CASSLAQGQPNQPQHF; cdr3_nt: TGTGCCAGCAGCTTAGCGCAAGGACAGCCGAATCAGCCCCAGCATTTT
v_call: TRBV19; clone_size: .; d_call: .; j_call: TRBJ2-3; cdr3_aa: CASRGATDTQYF; cdr3_nt: TGTGCCAGTAGGGGGGCCACAGATACGCAGTATTTT
v_call: TRBV7-2; clone_size: .; d_call: .; j_call: TRBJ2-1; cdr3_aa: CASSPRSLRVEQFF; cdr3_nt: TGTGCCAGCAGCCCCCGGTCACTACGTGTTGAGCAGTTCTTC
v_call: TRBV20-1; clone_size: .; d_call: .; j_call: TRBJ1-4; cdr3_aa: CSALAPGSEKLFF; cdr3_nt: TGCAGTGCCTTAGCCCCGGGTAGTGAAAAACTGTTTTTT
v_call: TRBV6-2/TRBV6-3; clone_size: medium-sized; d_call: .; j_call: TRBJ1-6; cdr3_aa: CASSYSPSSPLHF; cdr3_nt: TGTGCCAGCAGTTACTCGCCCTCCTCACCCCTCCACTTT
v_call: TRBV18; clone_size: many; d_call: .; j_call: TRBJ1-1; cdr3_aa: CASSQEKGAFF; cdr3_nt: TGTGCCAGCTCACAAGAAAAGGGGGCTTTCTTT
v_call: TRBV2; clone_size: .; d_call: .; j_call: TRBJ1-2; cdr3_aa: CASGLFGYTF; cdr3_nt: TGTGCCAGTGGACTATTTGGCTACACCTTC
v_call: TRBV30; clone_size: many; d_call: .; j_call: TRBJ2-2; cdr3_aa: CAWSPGWPGELFF; cdr3_nt: TGTGCCTGGAGTCCCGGATGGCCCGGGGAGCTGTTTTTT
v_call: TRBV4-2; clone_size: medium-sized; d_call: TRBD2; j_call: TRBJ2-7; cdr3_aa: CASSPAGTSGSYEQYF; cdr3_nt: TGTGCCAGCAGCCCTGCCGGGACTAGCGGCTCCTACGAGCAGTACTTC
v_call: TRBV24-1; clone_size: .; d_call: TRBD1; j_call: TRBJ1-5; cdr3_aa: CATSDSRTGPDQPQHF; cdr3_nt: TGTGCCACCAGTGATTCGCGGACAGGGCCTGATCAGCCCCAGCATTTT
v_call: TRBV5-5; clone_size: .; d_call: .; j_call: TRBJ1-4; cdr3_aa: CASSLAGEKGEKLFF; cdr3_nt: TGTGCCAGCAGCCTGGCCGGGGAGAAGGGTGAAAAACTGTTTTTT
v_call: TRBV15; clone_size: .; d_call: TRBD2; j_call: TRBJ2-1; cdr3_aa: CATSRVSGSEQFF; cdr3_nt: TGTGCCACCAGCAGAGTTAGCGGGAGTGAGCAGTTCTTC